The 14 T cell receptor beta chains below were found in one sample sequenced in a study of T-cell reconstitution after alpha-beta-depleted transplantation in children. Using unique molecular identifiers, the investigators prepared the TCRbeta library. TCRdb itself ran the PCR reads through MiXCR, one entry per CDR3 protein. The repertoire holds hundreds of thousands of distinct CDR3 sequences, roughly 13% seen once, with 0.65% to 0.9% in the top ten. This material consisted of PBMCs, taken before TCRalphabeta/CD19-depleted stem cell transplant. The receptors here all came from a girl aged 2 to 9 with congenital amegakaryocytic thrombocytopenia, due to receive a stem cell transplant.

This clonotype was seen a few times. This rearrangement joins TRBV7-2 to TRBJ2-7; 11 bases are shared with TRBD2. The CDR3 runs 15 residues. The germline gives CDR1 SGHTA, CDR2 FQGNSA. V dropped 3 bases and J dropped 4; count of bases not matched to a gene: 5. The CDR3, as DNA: TGTGCCAGCAGCTTTAGCGGGAGGGCCTTTTACGAGCAGTACTTC. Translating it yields CASSFSGRAFYEQYF. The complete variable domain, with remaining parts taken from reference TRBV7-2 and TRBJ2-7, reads GAGVSQSPSNKVTEKGKDVELRCDPISGHTALYWYRQSLGQGLEFLIYFQGNSAPDKSGLPSDRFSAERTGGSVSTLTIQRTQQEDSAVYLCASSFSGRAFYEQYFGPGTRLTVT.

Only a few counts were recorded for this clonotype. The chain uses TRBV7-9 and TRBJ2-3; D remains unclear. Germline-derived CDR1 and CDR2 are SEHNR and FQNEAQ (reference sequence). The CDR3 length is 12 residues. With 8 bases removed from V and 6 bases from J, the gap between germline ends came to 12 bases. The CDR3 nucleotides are TGTGCCAGCGCAAAATACGAGGATACGCAGTATTTT. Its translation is CASAKYEDTQYF. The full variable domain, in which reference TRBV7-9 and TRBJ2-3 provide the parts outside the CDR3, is DTGVSQNPRHKITKRGQNVTFRCDPISEHNRLYWYRQTLGQGPEFLTYFQNEAQLEKSRLLSDRFSAERPKGSFSTLEIQRTEQGDSAMYLCASAKYEDTQYFGPGTRLTVL.

Here the CDR3 DNA reads TGTGCCAGCAGCGTAGAATTGTCGCACGAGCAGTACTTC. Protein: CASSVELSHEQYF. This chain uses TRBV7-9 with TRBJ2-7, with unresolved D. The V end was cut by 5 bases, the J end by 5 bases, with 13 bases between. CDR3 size: 13 residues. Looked up from germline, CDR1 is SEHNR and CDR2 is FQNEAQ (reference sequence).

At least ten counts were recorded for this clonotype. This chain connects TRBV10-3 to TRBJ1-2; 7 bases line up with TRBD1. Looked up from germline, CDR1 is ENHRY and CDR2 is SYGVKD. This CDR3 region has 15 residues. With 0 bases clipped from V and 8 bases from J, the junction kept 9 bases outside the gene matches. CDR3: CAISESTGEVLGYTF. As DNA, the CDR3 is TGTGCCATCAGTGAGTCAACAGGGGAAGTCTTGGGCTACACCTTC.

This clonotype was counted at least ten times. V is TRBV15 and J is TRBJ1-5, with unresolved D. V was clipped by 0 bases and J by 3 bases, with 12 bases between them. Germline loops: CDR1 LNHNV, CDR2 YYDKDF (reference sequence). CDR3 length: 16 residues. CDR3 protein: CATSREGREFNQPQHF. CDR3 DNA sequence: TGTGCCACCAGCAGAGAAGGACGGGAATTCAATCAGCCCCAGCATTTT.

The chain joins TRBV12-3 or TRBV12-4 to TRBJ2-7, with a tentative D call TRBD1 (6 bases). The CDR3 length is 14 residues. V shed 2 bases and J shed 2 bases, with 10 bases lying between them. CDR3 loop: CASSLQGPTYEQYF. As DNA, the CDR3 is TGTGCCAGCAGTTTACAGGGGCCGACCTACGAGCAGTACTTC.

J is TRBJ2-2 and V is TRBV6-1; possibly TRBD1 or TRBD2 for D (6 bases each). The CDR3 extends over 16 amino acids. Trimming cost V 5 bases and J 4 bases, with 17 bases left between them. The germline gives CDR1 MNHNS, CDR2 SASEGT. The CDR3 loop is CASSRSEGGLTGELFF. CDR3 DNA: TGTGCCAGCAGTCGAAGCGAAGGGGGGCTCACCGGGGAGCTGTTTTTT.

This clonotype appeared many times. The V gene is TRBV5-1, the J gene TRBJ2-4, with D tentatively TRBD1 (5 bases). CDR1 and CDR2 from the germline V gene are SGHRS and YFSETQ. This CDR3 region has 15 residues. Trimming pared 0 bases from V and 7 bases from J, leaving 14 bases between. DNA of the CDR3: TGCGCCAGCAGCTTGGATCGAGGACACTGGAACATTCAGTACTTC. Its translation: CASSLDRGHWNIQYF.

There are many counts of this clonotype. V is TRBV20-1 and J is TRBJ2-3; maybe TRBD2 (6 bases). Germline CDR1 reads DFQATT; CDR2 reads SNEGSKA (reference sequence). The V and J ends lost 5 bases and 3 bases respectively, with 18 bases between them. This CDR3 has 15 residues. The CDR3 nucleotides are TGCAGTGCTCCCTGGTTGGCGGGGAGGACAGATACGCAGTATTTT. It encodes CSAPWLAGRTDTQYF.

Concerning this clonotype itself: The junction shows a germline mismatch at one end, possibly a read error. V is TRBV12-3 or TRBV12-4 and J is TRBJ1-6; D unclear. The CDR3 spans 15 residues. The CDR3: CAISLAVGNNSPLHF. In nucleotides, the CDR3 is TGTGCCATCAGTTTAGCGGTGGGGAATAATTCACCCCTCCACTTT.

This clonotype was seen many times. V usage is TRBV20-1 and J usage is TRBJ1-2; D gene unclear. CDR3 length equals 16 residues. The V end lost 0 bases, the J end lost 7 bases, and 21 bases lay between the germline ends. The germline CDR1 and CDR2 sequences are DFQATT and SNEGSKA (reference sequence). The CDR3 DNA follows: TGCAGTGCTAGAGATCCAGGATCTCCACCGACTATTGGCTACACCTTC. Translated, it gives CSARDPGSPPTIGYTF.

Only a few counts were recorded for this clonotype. In nucleotides, the CDR3 is TGCAGTGCTGGACAGTACGAGCAGTACTTC. Protein product: CSAGQYEQYF. The gene calls are TRBV20-1 and TRBJ2-7, with a possible D match to TRBD1 (6 bases). The germline V gene encodes CDR1 DFQATT and CDR2 SNEGSKA (reference sequence). V lost 5 bases to trimming and J lost 4 bases, with 6 bases between them. CDR3 length: 10 residues.

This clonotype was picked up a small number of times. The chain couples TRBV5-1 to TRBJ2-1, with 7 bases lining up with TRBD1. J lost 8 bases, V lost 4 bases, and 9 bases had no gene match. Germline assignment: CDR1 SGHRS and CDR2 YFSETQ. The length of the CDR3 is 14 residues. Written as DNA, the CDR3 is TGCGCCAGCAGCGAGCCGGGACAGACATATGAGCAGTTCTTC. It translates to CASSEPGQTYEQFF.

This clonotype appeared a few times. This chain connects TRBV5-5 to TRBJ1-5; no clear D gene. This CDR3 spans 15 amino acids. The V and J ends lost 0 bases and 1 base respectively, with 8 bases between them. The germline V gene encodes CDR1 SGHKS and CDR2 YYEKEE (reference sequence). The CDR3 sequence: CASSLAVGSNQPQHF. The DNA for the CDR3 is TGTGCCAGCAGCTTGGCGGTTGGAAGCAATCAGCCCCAGCATTTT.